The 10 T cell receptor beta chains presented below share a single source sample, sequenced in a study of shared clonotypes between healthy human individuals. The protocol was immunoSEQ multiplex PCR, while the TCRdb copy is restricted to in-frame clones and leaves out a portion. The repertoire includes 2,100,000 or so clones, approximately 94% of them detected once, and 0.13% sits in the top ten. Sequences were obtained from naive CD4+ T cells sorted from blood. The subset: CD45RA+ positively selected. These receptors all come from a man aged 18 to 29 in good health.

The CDR3 DNA sequence: TGTGCCAGCAAAGACTGGTCCCTCCACTTT. It encodes CASKDWSLHF. This chain uses TRBV2 with TRBJ1-6; D is uncertain. The CDR3 loop spans 10 amino acids. Germline V CDR1 and CDR2: SNHLY, FYNNEI. V gave up 7 bases and J gave up 14 bases, with 9 bases separating them.

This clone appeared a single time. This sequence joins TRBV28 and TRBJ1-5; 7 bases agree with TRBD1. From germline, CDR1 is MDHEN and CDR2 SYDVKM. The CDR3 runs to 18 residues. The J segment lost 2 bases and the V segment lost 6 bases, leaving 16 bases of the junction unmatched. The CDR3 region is CASSSGQDERWGNQPQHF. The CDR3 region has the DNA TGTGCCAGCAGCTCCGGACAGGACGAACGATGGGGCAATCAGCCCCAGCATTTT. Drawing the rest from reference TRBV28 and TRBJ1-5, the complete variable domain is DVKVTQSSRYLVKRTGEKVFLECVQDMDHENMFWYRQDPGLGLRLIYFSYDVKMKEKGDIPEGYSVSREKKERFSLILESASTNQTSMYLCASSSGQDERWGNQPQHFGDGTRLSIL.

The CDR3 reads CASSQDLREATGELFF. In DNA, the CDR3 is TGCGCCAGCAGCCAAGATCTCCGGGAGGCAACCGGGGAGCTGTTTTTT. The chain joins TRBV4-3 to TRBJ2-2, with TRBD2 matching 7 bases. Germline V gives CDR1 LGHNA, CDR2 YSLEER. This CDR3 has 16 amino acids. Unmatched junction bases numbered 6, after V lost 0 bases and J lost 5 bases.

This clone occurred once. This CDR3 is CASSLGQGWRQPQHF. The CDR3 DNA is TGTGCCAGCAGTTTAGGACAGGGGTGGCGTCAGCCCCAGCATTTT. The rearrangement uses TRBV28 and TRBJ1-5; 9 positions agree with TRBD1. Germline CDR1 is MDHEN and CDR2 is SYDVKM. V gave up 2 bases and J gave up 6 bases; unmatched junction bases: 5. CDR3 size: 15 residues.

As DNA, the CDR3 is TGTGCCAGTAGTATAGAGACCGGCAGCTCTGGAAACACCATATATTTT. Encoded protein: CASSIETGSSGNTIYF. J is TRBJ1-3 and V is TRBV19; D gene uncertain. The CDR3 loop spans 16 amino acids. V lost 0 bases to trimming and J lost 0 bases, with 9 bases between them. Germline CDR1 is LNHDA and CDR2 is SQIVND (reference sequence).

This CDR3 reads CASRAGTSGLEQYF. The CDR3 bases are TGTGCCAGCAGGGCCGGGACTAGCGGTTTGGAGCAGTACTTC. This chain joins TRBV7-3 and TRBJ2-7; 11 bases are shared with TRBD2. The V gene end was trimmed by 6 bases and the J gene end by 7 bases; junction bases not matched to a gene: 8. Germline CDR1 reads SGHTA; CDR2 reads FQGTGA. CDR3 size: 14 residues.

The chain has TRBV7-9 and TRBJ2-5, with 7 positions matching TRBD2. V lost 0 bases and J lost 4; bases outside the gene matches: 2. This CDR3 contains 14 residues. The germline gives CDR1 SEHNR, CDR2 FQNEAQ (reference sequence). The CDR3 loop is CASSLAWGGETQYF. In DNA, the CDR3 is TGTGCCAGCAGCTTAGCTTGGGGGGGAGAGACCCAGTACTTC.

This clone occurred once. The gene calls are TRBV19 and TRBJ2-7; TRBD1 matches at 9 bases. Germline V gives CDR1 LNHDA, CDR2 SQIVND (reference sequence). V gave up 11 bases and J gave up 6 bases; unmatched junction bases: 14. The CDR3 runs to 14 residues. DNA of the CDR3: TGTGCCGTAGGAGACGGGACAGGGTCTTCCGAGCAGTACTTC. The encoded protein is CAVGDGTGSSEQYF.

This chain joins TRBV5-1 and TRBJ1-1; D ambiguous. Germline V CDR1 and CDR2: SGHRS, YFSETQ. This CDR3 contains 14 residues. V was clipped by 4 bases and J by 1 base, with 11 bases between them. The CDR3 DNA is TGCGCCAGCAGCCGTGATTTTAGGAACACTGAAGCTTTCTTT. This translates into CASSRDFRNTEAFF.

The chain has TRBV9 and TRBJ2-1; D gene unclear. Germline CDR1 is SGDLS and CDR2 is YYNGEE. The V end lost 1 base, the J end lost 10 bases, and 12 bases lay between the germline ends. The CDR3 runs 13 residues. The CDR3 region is CASSVQGSSEQFF. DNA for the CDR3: TGTGCCAGCAGCGTACAAGGCAGCAGCGAGCAGTTCTTC. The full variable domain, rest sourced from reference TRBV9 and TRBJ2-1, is DSGVTQTPKHLITATGQRVTLRCSPRSGDLSVYWYQQSLDQGLQFLIQYYNGEERAKGNILERFSAQQFPDLHSELNLSSLELGDSALYFCASSVQGSSEQFFGPGTRLTVL.